This is a list of T cell receptor beta chains from one sample in a study of shared clonotypes between healthy human individuals. Here immunoSEQ multiplex PCR was the method, and the copy in TCRdb shows in-frame clones only, minus some. The table lists around 1.1 million clones, around three quarters of them singletons, with more than 0.55% in the top ten. Source material: memory CD4+ T cells from PBMCs. These receptors all come from a young man in good health. Some clones in this sample may be carry-over from other donors' samples. Each CDR3 is given with its conserved first and last residue. D genes are given only for firm matches. Size is omitted from some rows. Given values are once, few, many or a class for expanded clones.

>NA|TRBV5-1|NA|TRBJ2-3
CASSLAFGGSGPDTQYF
TGCGCCAGCAGCTTGGCGTTCGGGGGATCGGGGCCGGATACGCAGTATTTT
>TRBD1|TRBV2|NA|TRBJ2-6
CASTLTGAGANVLTF
TGTGCCAGCACCCTGACAGGGGCTGGGGCCAACGTCCTGACTTTC
>NA|TRBV7-2|once|TRBJ1-2
CASSPRQYGYTF
TGTGCCAGCAGCCCCCGGCAGTATGGCTACACCTTC
>TRBD1|TRBV2|NA|TRBJ1-5
CASTEQGGDQPQHF
TGTGCCAGCACGGAACAGGGGGGAGACCAGCCCCAGCATTTT
>TRBD1|TRBV4-1|few|TRBJ1-1
CASSLTGGNTEAFF
TGCGCCAGCAGTCTGACAGGGGGGAACACTGAAGCTTTCTTT
>NA|TRBV27|once|TRBJ1-1
CASSSDRPNTEAFF
TGTGCCAGCAGTTCAGACAGACCGAACACTGAAGCTTTCTTT
>TRBD2|TRBV11-2|NA|TRBJ2-7
CASSSGGGQGNEQYF
TGTGCCAGCAGCTCGGGAGGGGGACAAGGGAACGAGCAGTACTTC
>NA|TRBV27|few|TRBJ2-3
CAASAVSLSTDTQYF
TGTGCCGCCTCAGCAGTTTCCCTTAGCACAGATACGCAGTATTTT
>NA|TRBV7-3|NA|TRBJ2-7
CASSPSSGTAYEQYF
TGTGCCAGCAGCCCCTCCTCGGGGACGGCCTACGAGCAGTACTTC
>NA|TRBV4-2|NA|TRBJ1-4
CASSQEYLEKLFF
TGTGCCAGCAGCCAAGAATATCTTGAAAAACTGTTTTTT
>TRBD1|TRBV4-3|NA|TRBJ1-1
CASSQDSVRTGTEAFF
TGCGCCAGCAGCCAAGACAGTGTAAGGACAGGGACTGAAGCTTTCTTT
>NA|TRBV27|NA|TRBJ2-1
CASSWDSNEQFF
TGTGCCAGCAGTTGGGACTCTAATGAGCAGTTCTTC
>NA|TRBV4-1|once|TRBJ2-5
CASSPSSSQETQYF
TGCGCCAGCAGCCCCTCAAGTAGCCAAGAGACCCAGTACTTC
>NA|TRBV7-2|NA|TRBJ2-1
CASSVWVGASGYNEQFF
TGTGCCAGCAGCGTGTGGGTGGGGGCTAGCGGCTACAATGAGCAGTTCTTC
>NA|TRBV5-5|NA|TRBJ2-7
CASSTVGSDYEQYF
TGTGCCAGCAGCACGGTTGGGTCAGACTACGAGCAGTACTTC
>NA|TRBV7-9|once|TRBJ2-7
CASSKTLEQYF
TGTGCCAGCAGCAAAACCCTGGAGCAGTACTTC
>NA|TRBV11-3|NA|TRBJ2-7
CASSFGVSYEQYF
TGTGCCAGCAGCTTTGGGGTCTCCTACGAGCAGTACTTC
>NA|TRBV2|many|TRBJ2-3
CASTGGDTQYF
TGTGCCAGCACGGGTGGGGATACGCAGTATTTT